The 25 T cell receptor beta chains given below trace back to one sample, sequenced in a study of blood T cell repertoires in COVID-19. This table comes from immunoSEQ multiplex PCR, and its TCRdb copy is limited to in-frame clones, with some not included. The repertoire consists of tens of thousands of clones, with 75% to 85% occurring once and the leading ten covering more than 20%. The source material was peripheral blood. The receptors come from a man between 65 and 85 years old with acute or convalescent COVID-19.

This chain joins TRBV5-4 and TRBJ1-3; 7 positions match TRBD1. In germline, CDR1 is SGHNT, CDR2 YYREEE (reference sequence). V trimming: 4 bases; J trimming: 1 base; junction bases outside the gene matches: 8. The CDR3 runs 16 residues. This CDR3 is CASSPPGDSSGNTIYF. DNA of the CDR3: TGTGCCAGCAGCCCCCCCGGGGACAGTTCTGGAAACACCATATATTTT.

The J gene is TRBJ2-2, the V gene TRBV5-4; TRBD2 agrees at 13 bases. V shed 0 bases, J shed 6 bases, and the junction held 5 bases outside the gene matches. There are 17 residues in the CDR3. The germline CDR1 and CDR2 sequences are SGHNT and YYREEE (reference sequence). This chain's CDR3 is CASSLGGTSGKSGELFF. The CDR3 nucleotides are TGTGCCAGCAGCTTGGGTGGGACTAGCGGGAAGTCCGGGGAGCTGTTTTTT.

The CDR3 spells CASSVTGQYYEQYF. The CDR3 DNA reads TGTGCCAGCAGTGTTACGGGACAGTACTACGAGCAGTACTTC. This sequence joins TRBV25-1 and TRBJ2-7; 7 bases match TRBD1. Germline trimming cut 4 bases from V and 3 bases from J; bases unmatched to any gene: 6. This CDR3 comprises 14 residues. Germline lookup yields CDR1 MGHDK and CDR2 SYGVNS.

There are a few counts of this clone. The chain couples TRBV9 to TRBJ2-1; 11 bases map to TRBD2. Germline-derived CDR1 and CDR2 are SGDLS and YYNGEE. The CDR3 totals 15 residues. Germline trimming cut 3 bases from V and 6 bases from J; bases unmatched to any gene: 5. CDR3 DNA: TGTGCCAGCAGCGCGGGACTAGCGGCTCTCAATGAGCAGTTCTTC. Translated, it gives CASSAGLAALNEQFF.

The chain is built from TRBV4-3 and TRBJ2-4; 14 nucleotides agree with TRBD2. CDR1 and CDR2 from the germline V gene are LGHNA and YSLEER. The CDR3 has 18 residues. J gave up 1 base and V 4 bases, and 6 bases lay outside the gene matches. CDR3 loop: CASSPGTSGSGAKNIQYF. The CDR3 region has the DNA TGCGCCAGCAGCCCCGGGACTAGCGGGAGCGGGGCCAAAAACATTCAGTACTTC.

The sample holds a few counts of this clone. The chain uses TRBV10-3 and TRBJ2-7; possible D gene TRBD1, 6 bases. CDR3 length equals 16 residues. The V gene's germline CDR1 is ENHRY and CDR2 SYGVKD. V lost 0 bases to trimming and J lost 2 bases, with 14 bases between them. CDR3 DNA: TGTGCCATCAGTGAGTCCGAGGGGACATTCCCCTACGAGCAGTACTTC. It translates to CAISESEGTFPYEQYF.

V gene TRBV28 combines with J gene TRBJ1-5; TRBD1 agrees at 9 bases. CDR3 length: 15 residues. Germline lookup yields CDR1 MDHEN and CDR2 SYDVKM. J gave up 5 bases and V 5 bases, and 7 bases lay outside the gene matches. This CDR3 is CASSGGQGFHQPQHF. CDR3 bases: TGTGCCAGCAGTGGGGGACAGGGATTCCATCAGCCCCAGCATTTT.

The V and J genes are TRBV7-9 and TRBJ1-2; no clear D gene. Germline V gene lookup returns CDR1 SEHNR and CDR2 FQNEAQ (reference sequence). CDR3 length: 15 amino acids. V lost 1 base and J 8 bases, leaving 17 bases between the germline ends. In nucleotides, the CDR3 is TGTGCCAGCAGCTTAGGGGTCAGCGGAGATTTCGGCTACACCTTC. Protein sequence: CASSLGVSGDFGYTF.

The chain carries TRBV3-1 (or the pseudogene TRBV3-2) and TRBJ1-6; unclear D gene. CDR3 length equals 15 residues. V was pared by 0 bases and J by 3 bases, with 6 bases between. Germline V gene sequence: CDR1 LGHDT, CDR2 YNNKEL (reference sequence). The CDR3 here is CASSQDRLYNSPLHF. DNA for the CDR3: TGTGCCAGCAGCCAAGACCGTCTCTATAATTCACCCCTCCACTTT.

This chain uses TRBV5-1 with TRBJ2-1, with D possibly TRBD1 on 6 matching bases. Trimming cost V 3 bases and J 0 bases, with 13 bases left between them. This CDR3 region has 16 residues. Germline V gene data show CDR1 as SGHRS and CDR2 as YFSETQ. The DNA of the CDR3 is TGCGCCAGCAGCTCACAGGGCTTTAGCTCCTACAATGAGCAGTTCTTC. This sequence encodes CASSSQGFSSYNEQFF.

The chain joins TRBV9 to TRBJ1-3; D is undetermined. The length of the CDR3 is 16 residues. The V end was cut by 0 bases, the J end by 4 bases, with 14 bases between. Germline V gene lookup returns CDR1 SGDLS and CDR2 YYNGEE. CDR3 sequence reads: CASSVDPTRRGNTIYF. For the CDR3, the DNA is TGTGCCAGCAGCGTAGACCCCACTCGGAGGGGAAACACCATATATTTT.

The V gene is TRBV5-1, the J gene TRBJ2-7; 10 bases line up with TRBD2. V trimming: 1 base; J trimming: 4 bases; junction bases outside the gene matches: 5. This CDR3 region has 15 residues. Per germline, CDR1 SGHRS and CDR2 YFSETQ. The CDR3 reads CASSLLPSGGYEQYF. CDR3 sequence (DNA): TGCGCCAGCAGCTTGCTACCTAGCGGGGGATACGAGCAGTACTTC.

This clone was counted between two and nine times. The V call is TRBV6-6, the J call TRBJ1-5; D is unclear. Germline CDR1 reads MNHNY; CDR2 reads SVGAGI (reference sequence). The CDR3 length is 10 residues. The V end was cut by 9 bases, the J end by 7 bases, with 7 bases between. The CDR3 sequence is CARPRQPQHF. CDR3 DNA: TGTGCCAGACCCAGGCAGCCCCAGCATTTT.

This clone appeared a single time. This sequence joins TRBV3-1 (or the pseudogene TRBV3-2) and TRBJ1-1; 7 bases align to TRBD1. Germline-derived CDR1 and CDR2 are LGHDT and YNNKEL (reference sequence). This CDR3 is built from 15 residues. Trimming at V came to 3 bases and at J to 0 bases, leaving 4 bases not matched to a gene. CDR3 bases: TGTGCCAGCAGCCAGGGACAGCTGATGAACACTGAAGCTTTCTTT. Translation gives CASSQGQLMNTEAFF.

The chain is built from TRBV6-5 and TRBJ2-1; 8 bases align to TRBD2. The CDR3 is made up of 15 amino acids. With 7 bases clipped from V and 7 bases from J, the junction kept 12 bases outside the gene matches. Per germline, CDR1 MNHEY and CDR2 SVGAGI. As DNA, the CDR3 is TGTGCCAGCATTAGGCGGGGGGCGAATGGAAATGAGCAGTTCTTC. The encoded protein is CASIRRGANGNEQFF.

The V gene is TRBV3-1 (or the pseudogene TRBV3-2), the J gene TRBJ2-2; tentative D call: TRBD1 (6 bases). Germline V lookup: CDR1 LGHDT, CDR2 YNNKEL (reference sequence). Deletions cut 3 bases from V and 4 bases from J, with 15 bases between. The CDR3 length is 16 residues. CDR3 DNA sequence: TGTGCCAGCAGCCAGGGATCCCAGGGGATCACCGGGGAGCTGTTTTTT. Its translation: CASSQGSQGITGELFF.

The V and J genes are TRBV20-1 and TRBJ2-7; the match to TRBD2 covers 13 bases. This CDR3 is built from 17 residues. Germline trimming cut 3 bases from V and 6 bases from J; bases unmatched to any gene: 14. Germline-derived CDR1 and CDR2 are DFQATT and SNEGSKA (reference sequence). The CDR3 DNA reads as TGCAGTGCTAGTGGAGGGACTAGCGGGGTATATACTGGCGAGCAGTACTTC. Amino acid sequence: CSASGGTSGVYTGEQYF.

This chain uses TRBV19 with TRBJ1-2, with D perhaps TRBD1 (6 bases). Per germline, CDR1 LNHDA and CDR2 SQIVND (reference sequence). This CDR3 comprises 13 residues. Trimming took 3 bases from V and 7 from J, leaving 12 bases between them. CDR3 residues: CASSIVGAIGYTF. In DNA, the CDR3 is TGTGCCAGTAGTATTGTGGGGGCAATTGGCTACACCTTC.

The chain employs TRBV3-1 (or the pseudogene TRBV3-2) and TRBJ2-3; 7 bases are shared with TRBD1. Germline values: CDR1 LGHDT, CDR2 YNNKEL (reference sequence). This CDR3 has 13 amino acids. V shed 4 bases, J shed 4 bases, and the junction held 2 bases outside the gene matches. DNA for the CDR3: TGTGCCAGCAGCCCGACAGGGCCAGATACGCAGTATTTT. Translation gives CASSPTGPDTQYF.

The J gene is TRBJ2-1, the V gene TRBV7-9; unclear D gene. The CDR3 is 15 amino acids. V lost 1 base and J 4 bases, leaving 11 bases between the germline ends. Per germline, CDR1 SEHNR and CDR2 FQNEAQ (reference sequence). For the CDR3, the DNA is TGTGCCAGCAGCTTAGGCGGCTCAGTTTACAATGAGCAGTTCTTC. It specifies CASSLGGSVYNEQFF.

The J gene is TRBJ1-2, the V gene TRBV28; D gene uncertain. Trimming cost V 7 bases and J 6 bases, with 12 bases left between them. Looked up from germline, CDR1 is MDHEN and CDR2 is SYDVKM. This CDR3 region has 12 residues. The CDR3 region has the DNA TGTGCCAGCACAGCGGCAGGACATGGCTACACCTTC. Its protein is CASTAAGHGYTF.

CDR3 residues: CASRGGGGYTF. The CDR3, as DNA: TGTGCCAGCAGAGGGGGGGGAGGCTACACCTTC. This sequence joins TRBV25-1 and TRBJ1-2; tentatively, D is TRBD1 (6 bases). The CDR3 sequence is 11 residues long. CDR1 MGHDK and CDR2 SYGVNS come from the germline V gene. Trimming removed 6 bases from V and 8 bases from J, with 10 bases in between.

A few counts support this clone. The chain uses TRBV6-5 and TRBJ2-2, with D unclear. Germline values: CDR1 MNHEY, CDR2 SVGAGI. Trimming stripped 7 bases from V and 5 bases from J, with 11 bases between. The CDR3 is 13 residues long. The DNA of the CDR3 is TGTGCCAGCACCGCTCCCGGTACCGGGGAGCTGTTTTTT. It encodes CASTAPGTGELFF.

The chain combines TRBV5-1 with TRBJ1-5; D gene unclear. Trimming stripped 0 bases from V and 7 bases from J, with 11 bases between. Germline lookup yields CDR1 SGHRS and CDR2 YFSETQ. The CDR3 spans 14 residues. The CDR3 coding sequence is TGCGCCAGCAGCTTGGCCGTGAATAGCCAGCCCCAGCATTTT. It codes for CASSLAVNSQPQHF.

This clone was observed a single time. The chain combines TRBV7-2 with TRBJ2-7, with 7 bases lining up with TRBD2. Per germline, CDR1 SGHTA and CDR2 FQGNSA. V trimming: 5 bases; J trimming: 0 bases; junction bases outside the gene matches: 10. The CDR3 runs 16 residues. The CDR3 spells CASSLLGSGYSYEQYF. The CDR3 DNA follows: TGTGCCAGCAGCCTCCTGGGTAGCGGGTACTCCTACGAGCAGTACTTC. The variable domain in full, completed from reference TRBV7-2 and TRBJ2-7, reads GAGVSQSPSNKVTEKGKDVELRCDPISGHTALYWYRQSLGQGLEFLIYFQGNSAPDKSGLPSDRFSAERTGGSVSTLTIQRTQQEDSAVYLCASSLLGSGYSYEQYFGPGTRLTVT.